The 12 T cell receptor beta chains presented below share a single source sample, sequenced in a study of blood T cell repertoires in COVID-19. Clones were read by immunoSEQ multiplex PCR, and TCRdb kept only the in-frame ones, dropping some. The repertoire consists of about 190,000 clones, with 70% to 85% occurring once and the leading ten covering around an eighth. Sequenced material: peripheral blood. The receptors stem from a woman in her forties or fifties with acute or convalescent COVID-19.

This chain joins TRBV6-5 and TRBJ1-2; possible D gene TRBD1, 5 bases. Germline V gene data show CDR1 as MNHEY and CDR2 as SVGAGI. Trimming removed 5 bases from V and 0 bases from J, with 13 bases in between. The length of the CDR3 is 15 residues. DNA for the CDR3: TGTGCCAGCAGTAACCCGGGGGGATCTAACTATGGCTACACCTTC. This encodes CASSNPGGSNYGYTF.

CDR3 sequence reads: CASSLGLGGEKLFF. The CDR3 nucleotides are TGTGCCAGCAGCTTAGGTCTAGGGGGTGAAAAACTGTTTTTT. The chain recombines TRBV7-8 with TRBJ1-4; possibly TRBD1 for D (6 bases). CDR3 length: 14 amino acids. Germline V lookup: CDR1 SGHVS, CDR2 FQNEAQ. With 1 base removed from V and 7 bases from J, the gap between germline ends came to 10 bases.

This chain connects TRBV27 to TRBJ1-2, with D possibly TRBD1 on 5 matching bases. This CDR3 has 14 amino acids. Trimming pared 2 bases from V and 4 bases from J, leaving 11 bases between. CDR1 is MNHEY and CDR2 is SMNVEV in the germline V gene (reference sequence). Here the CDR3 DNA reads TGTGCCAGCAGTTTAAGGCAGGGATCCTATGGCTACACCTTC. Amino acids: CASSLRQGSYGYTF.

V and J are TRBV12-5 and TRBJ2-2, with D unclear. There are 15 residues in the CDR3. Germline V gene lookup returns CDR1 LGHNT and CDR2 FRNRAP. The V gene lost 3 bases and the J gene lost 4 bases, with 12 bases spanning the gap. The DNA of the CDR3 is TGTGCTAGTGGTTTAAGGCAGTCGGGCACCGGGGAGCTGTTTTTT. It translates to CASGLRQSGTGELFF.

The chain links TRBV29-1 to TRBJ1-3; no firm D call. Germline V gene sequence: CDR1 SQVTM, CDR2 ANQGSEA. The CDR3 sequence is 10 residues long. V was pared by 6 bases and J by 8 bases, with 8 bases between. CDR3 region: CSVREDTIYF. CDR3 sequence (DNA): TGCAGCGTCCGGGAGGACACCATATATTTT.

The V call is TRBV7-9, the J call TRBJ2-2; no reliable D call. V lost 1 base and J 5 bases, leaving 8 bases between the germline ends. CDR1 SEHNR and CDR2 FQNEAQ come from the germline V gene (reference sequence). The CDR3 consists of 14 residues. CDR3 residues: CASSLEVGTGELFF. The CDR3 DNA reads TGTGCCAGCAGCTTAGAGGTCGGGACCGGGGAGCTGTTTTTT.

V usage is TRBV9 and J usage is TRBJ1-6; D ambiguous. CDR3 size: 15 residues. CDR1 is SGDLS and CDR2 is YYNGEE in the germline V gene. Trimming pared 5 bases from V and 9 bases from J, leaving 18 bases between. The DNA for the CDR3 is TGTGCCAGCAGTACTAGTGGAGGGTCGGGTTCACCCCTCCACTTT. Amino acids: CASSTSGGSGSPLHF.

A few counts support this clone. This chain connects TRBV28 to TRBJ1-1; D unresolved. The CDR3 has 12 residues. Germline values: CDR1 MDHEN, CDR2 SYDVKM. V lost 2 bases to trimming and J lost 8 bases, with 9 bases between them. This CDR3 reads CASSLNDREAFF. The CDR3, as DNA: TGTGCCAGCAGTTTAAACGATCGGGAAGCTTTCTTT.

The chain couples TRBV7-8 to TRBJ2-7; D could derive from TRBD1 or TRBD2 (6 bases each). Germline CDR1 SGHVS, CDR2 FQNEAQ. Trimming stripped 5 bases from V and 2 bases from J, with 19 bases between. CDR3 size: 16 residues. In nucleotides, the CDR3 is TGTGCCAGCAGCCTAGGGGGGCAGGGCCCAACCTACGAGCAGTACTTC. Translated: CASSLGGQGPTYEQYF. Based on the CDR3 plus reference TRBV7-8 and TRBJ2-7, the full variable domain is GAGVSQSPRYKVAKRGQDVALRCDPISGHVSLFWYQQALGQGPEFLTYFQNEAQLDKSGLPSDRFFAERPEGSVSTLKIQRTQQEDSAVYLCASSLGGQGPTYEQYFGPGTRLTVT.

The chain couples TRBV3-1 (or the pseudogene TRBV3-2) to TRBJ2-1; D unresolved. The CDR3 contains 15 residues. Germline assignment: CDR1 LGHDT and CDR2 YNNKEL (reference sequence). The V end was cut by 5 bases, the J end by 0 bases, with 11 bases between. In nucleotides, the CDR3 is TGTGCCAGCAGCGTACTACCCAACTCCTACAATGAGCAGTTCTTC. Amino acids: CASSVLPNSYNEQFF.

The chain uses TRBV6-5 and TRBJ2-1, with 7 bases lining up with TRBD2. The length of the CDR3 is 14 residues. Per the germline V gene, CDR1 is MNHEY and CDR2 is SVGAGI. V lost 6 bases and J lost 9; bases outside the gene matches: 11. The DNA of the CDR3 is TGTGCCAGCAGCGGGACTAACTACGTGAGTGAGCAGTTCTTC. Amino acids: CASSGTNYVSEQFF.

This rearrangement joins TRBV19 to TRBJ1-2, with D unresolved. Germline V lookup: CDR1 LNHDA, CDR2 SQIVND (reference sequence). Trimming shortened V by 4 bases and J by 4 bases, and 10 bases separated the two germline ends. CDR3 length equals 13 residues. The CDR3 DNA is TGTGCCAGTAGTAGGGAGTACGGCTATGGCTACACCTTC. Residues: CASSREYGYGYTF.